Following are 19 T cell receptor beta chains from one sample sequenced in a study of monozygotic twins with inflammatory bowel disease. TCRdb reprocessed the 5' RACE reads and keeps a single row for each CDR3 protein, giving no DNA. This listing includes 350,000 to 400,000 distinct CDR3 sequences. Sequencing was carried out using blood. These receptors all stem from a human donor with ulcerative colitis or Crohn's disease, or a healthy co-twin of an affected twin (not recorded which).

The V gene is TRBV6-1, the J gene TRBJ1-6. The germline CDR1 and CDR2 sequences are MNHNS and SASEGT. This CDR3 is built from 13 residues. CDR3 amino acids: CASSELGSSPLHF.

J is TRBJ2-7 and V is TRBV29-1. The CDR3 is 11 amino acids. Looked up from germline, CDR1 is SQVTM and CDR2 is ANQGSEA. This CDR3 reads CSAAFSYEQYF.

The chain joins TRBV18 to TRBJ2-7. This CDR3 has 11 residues. From germline, CDR1 is KGHSH and CDR2 LQKENI. The CDR3 is CASSPRVEQYF.

This chain connects TRBV24-1 to TRBJ2-1; TCRdb's assignment of TRBD1 cannot be checked, as there is no DNA. This CDR3 has 14 amino acids. In germline, CDR1 is KGHDR, CDR2 SFDVKD. This CDR3 is CATSGGAGGNEQFF.

The rearrangement links TRBV14 to TRBJ2-5. This CDR3 spans 16 amino acids. The germline V gene encodes CDR1 SGHDN and CDR2 FVKESK. CDR3 sequence reads: CASSQEGGKYQETQYF.

The rearrangement links TRBV4-2 to TRBJ1-3; lacking DNA, the TRBD1 call made by TCRdb goes unchecked. This CDR3 comprises 16 residues. Germline V CDR1 and CDR2: LGHNA, YNFKEQ. The CDR3 region is CASSPPTGGGGNTIYF.

The chain couples TRBV3-1 to TRBJ1-1; the TCRdb call, TRBD1, lacks DNA for checking. Germline lookup yields CDR1 LGHDT and CDR2 YNNKEL (reference sequence). The CDR3 is made up of 14 amino acids. This chain's CDR3 is CASRPGGRATEAFF.

The rearrangement links TRBV20-1 to TRBJ1-2. The germline V gene encodes CDR1 DFQATT and CDR2 SNEGSKA (reference sequence). The CDR3 is made up of 13 amino acids. CDR3 sequence: CSARPEQGGGYTF.

V usage is TRBV6-1 and J usage is TRBJ2-1; TCRdb's D call of TRBD1 is untestable without DNA. The germline V gene has CDR1 MNHNS and CDR2 SASEGT. The CDR3 extends over 16 amino acids. CDR3 amino acids: CASKNTGESSYNEQFF.

The rearrangement links TRBV7-2 to TRBJ1-2. The CDR3 is made up of 15 amino acids. Germline loops: CDR1 SGHTA, CDR2 FQGNSA. CDR3 loop: CASSSREPVLDGYTF.

The chain uses TRBV6-1 and TRBJ2-7; TCRdb returns TRBD1, unconfirmable since there is no DNA. The CDR3 runs to 16 residues. CDR1 and CDR2 (germline): MNHNS, SASEGT. CDR3: CASKMTVGQGVHEQYF.

The chain joins TRBV20-1 to TRBJ2-2; absent DNA, TCRdb's TRBD1 call cannot be checked. Germline CDR1 reads DFQATT; CDR2 reads SNEGSKA (reference sequence). The CDR3 runs to 16 residues. The CDR3 is CSARDGQGAVTGELFF.

CDR3 residues: CSAEPGQGPWEQYF. The chain couples TRBV20-1 to TRBJ2-7; TCRdb reports TRBD1, a call that lacks DNA to check it against. Germline V gene sequence: CDR1 DFQATT, CDR2 SNEGSKA (reference sequence). CDR3 size: 14 residues.

This chain joins TRBV25-1 and TRBJ2-1; the TCRdb call, TRBD2, lacks DNA for checking. The CDR3 sequence is 15 residues long. CDR1 and CDR2 from the germline V gene are MGHDK and SYGVNS. CDR3 sequence reads: CASREDLSSYNEQFF.

The chain couples TRBV11-2 to TRBJ2-2; the D call of TRBD1 rests on TCRdb alone, since no DNA is present to check it. CDR3 length: 15 residues. Germline V CDR1 and CDR2: SGHAT, FQNNGV. The CDR3 sequence is CASTTDRADTGELFF.

The CDR3 spells CASTRTSGANVLTF. The chain employs TRBV19 and TRBJ2-6. Germline CDR1 and CDR2: LNHDA and SQIVND (reference sequence). The CDR3 length is 14 residues.

The chain couples TRBV9 to TRBJ1-6; TCRdb picks TRBD1, but there is no DNA to check that call. CDR1 SGDLS and CDR2 YYNGEE come from the germline V gene. The CDR3 consists of 15 residues. CDR3: CASSGTGQGNSPLHF. The full variable domain, with the rest looked up from reference TRBV9 and TRBJ1-6, is DSGVTQTPKHLITATGQRVTLRCSPRSGDLSVYWYQQSLDQGLQFLIQYYNGEERAKGNILERFSAQQFPDLHSELNLSSLELGDSALYFCASSGTGQGNSPLHFGNGTRLTVT.

The genes are TRBV20-1 and TRBJ2-2; with no DNA, the TCRdb D assignment of TRBD1 cannot be verified. Germline-derived CDR1 and CDR2 are DFQATT and SNEGSKA (reference sequence). CDR3 length equals 14 residues. The CDR3 loop is CSATRTANTGELFF.

The genes are TRBV7-2 and TRBJ2-2; as DNA is missing, the TRBD1 call by TCRdb cannot be tested. The V gene's germline CDR1 is SGHTA and CDR2 FQGNSA. The CDR3 covers 14 residues. Here the CDR3 reads CASSLRDRLGELFF.